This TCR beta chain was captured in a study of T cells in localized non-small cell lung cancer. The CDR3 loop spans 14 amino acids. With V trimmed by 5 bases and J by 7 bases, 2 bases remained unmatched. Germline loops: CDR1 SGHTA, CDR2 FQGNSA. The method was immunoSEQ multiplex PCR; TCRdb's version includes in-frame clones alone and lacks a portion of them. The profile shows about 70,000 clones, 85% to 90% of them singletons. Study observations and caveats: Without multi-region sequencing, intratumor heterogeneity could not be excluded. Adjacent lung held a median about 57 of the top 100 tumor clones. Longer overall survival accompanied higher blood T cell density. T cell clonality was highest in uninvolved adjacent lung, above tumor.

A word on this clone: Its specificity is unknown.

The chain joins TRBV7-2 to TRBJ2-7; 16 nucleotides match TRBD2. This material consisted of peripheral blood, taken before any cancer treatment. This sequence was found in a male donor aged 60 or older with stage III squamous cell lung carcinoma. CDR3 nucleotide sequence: TGTGCCAGCAGCCCGGGACTAGCGGGGGGGGAGCAGTACGTC. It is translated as CASSPGLAGGEQYV.